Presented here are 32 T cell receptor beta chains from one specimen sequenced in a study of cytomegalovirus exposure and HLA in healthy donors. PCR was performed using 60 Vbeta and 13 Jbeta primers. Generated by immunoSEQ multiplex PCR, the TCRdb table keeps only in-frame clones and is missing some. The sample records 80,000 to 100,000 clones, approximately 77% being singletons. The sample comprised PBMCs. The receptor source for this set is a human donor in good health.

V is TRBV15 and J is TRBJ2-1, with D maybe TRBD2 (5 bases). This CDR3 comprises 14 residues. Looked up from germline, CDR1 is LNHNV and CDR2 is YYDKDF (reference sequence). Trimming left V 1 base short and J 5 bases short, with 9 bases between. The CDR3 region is CATSRGTRHNEQFF. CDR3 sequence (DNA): TGTGCCACCAGCAGAGGAACTAGACACAATGAGCAGTTCTTC.

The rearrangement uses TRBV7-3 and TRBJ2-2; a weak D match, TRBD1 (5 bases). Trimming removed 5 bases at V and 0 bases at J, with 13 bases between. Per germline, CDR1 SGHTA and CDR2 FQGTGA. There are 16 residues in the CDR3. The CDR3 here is CASSPHSTANTGELFF. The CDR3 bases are TGTGCCAGCAGCCCACACTCGACAGCGAACACCGGGGAGCTGTTTTTT.

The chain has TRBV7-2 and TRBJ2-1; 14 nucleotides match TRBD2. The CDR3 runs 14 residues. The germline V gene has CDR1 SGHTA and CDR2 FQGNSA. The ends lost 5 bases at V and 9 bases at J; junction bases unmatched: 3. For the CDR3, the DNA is TGTGCCAGCAGCCCCGGACTAGCGGGAGGTGAGCAGTTCTTC. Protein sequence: CASSPGLAGGEQFF.

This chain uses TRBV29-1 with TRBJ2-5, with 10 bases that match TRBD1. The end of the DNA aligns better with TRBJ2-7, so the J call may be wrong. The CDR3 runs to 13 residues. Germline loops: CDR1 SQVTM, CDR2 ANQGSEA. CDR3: CSDRDRGPYEQYF. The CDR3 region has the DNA TGCAGCGACCGGGACAGGGGTCCCTACGAGCAGTACTTC.

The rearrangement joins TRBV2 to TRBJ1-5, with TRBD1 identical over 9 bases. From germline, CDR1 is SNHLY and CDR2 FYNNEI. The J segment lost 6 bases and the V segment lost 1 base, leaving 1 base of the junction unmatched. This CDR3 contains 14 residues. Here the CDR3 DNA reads TGTGCCAGCAGTGAAGTGACAGGGGGTCAGCCCCAGCATTTT. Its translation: CASSEVTGGQPQHF.

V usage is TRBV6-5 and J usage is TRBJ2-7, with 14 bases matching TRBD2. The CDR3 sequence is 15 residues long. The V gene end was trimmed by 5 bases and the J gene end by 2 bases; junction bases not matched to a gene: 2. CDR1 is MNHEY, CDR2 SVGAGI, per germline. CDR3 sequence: CASSRLAGGTYEQYF. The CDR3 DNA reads TGTGCCAGCAGTCGACTAGCGGGGGGGACCTACGAGCAGTACTTC.

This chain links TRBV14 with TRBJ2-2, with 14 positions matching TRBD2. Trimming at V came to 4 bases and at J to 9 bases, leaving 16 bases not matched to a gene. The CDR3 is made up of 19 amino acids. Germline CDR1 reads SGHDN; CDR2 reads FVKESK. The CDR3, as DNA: TGTGCCAGCAGCCCTAGGACAAGACTAGCGGGAGGGCCGGGCCGGGAGCTGTTTTTT. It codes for CASSPRTRLAGGPGRELFF.

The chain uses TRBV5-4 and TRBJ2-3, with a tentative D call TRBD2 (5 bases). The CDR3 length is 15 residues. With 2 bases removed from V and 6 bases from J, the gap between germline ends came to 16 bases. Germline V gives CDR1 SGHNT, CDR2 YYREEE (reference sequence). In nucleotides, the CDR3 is TGTGCCAGCAGCTTCGCCGGGTCGGGATGGGATACGCAGTATTTT. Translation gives CASSFAGSGWDTQYF.

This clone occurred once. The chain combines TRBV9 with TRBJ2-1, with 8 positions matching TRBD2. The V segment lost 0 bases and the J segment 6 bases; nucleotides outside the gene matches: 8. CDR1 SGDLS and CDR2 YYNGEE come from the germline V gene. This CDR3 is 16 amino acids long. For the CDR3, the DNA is TGTGCCAGCAGCGTAGAGGGTAGCGGGACTTTCAATGAGCAGTTCTTC. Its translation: CASSVEGSGTFNEQFF. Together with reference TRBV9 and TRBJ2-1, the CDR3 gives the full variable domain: DSGVTQTPKHLITATGQRVTLRCSPRSGDLSVYWYQQSLDQGLQFLIQYYNGEERAKGNILERFSAQQFPDLHSELNLSSLELGDSALYFCASSVEGSGTFNEQFFGPGTRLTVL.

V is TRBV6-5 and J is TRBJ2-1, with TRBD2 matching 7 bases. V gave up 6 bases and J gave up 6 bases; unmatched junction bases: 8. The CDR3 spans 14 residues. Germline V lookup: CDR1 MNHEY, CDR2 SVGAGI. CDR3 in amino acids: CASSFSGGRNEQFF. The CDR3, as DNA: TGTGCCAGCAGCTTCTCGGGAGGACGCAATGAGCAGTTCTTC.

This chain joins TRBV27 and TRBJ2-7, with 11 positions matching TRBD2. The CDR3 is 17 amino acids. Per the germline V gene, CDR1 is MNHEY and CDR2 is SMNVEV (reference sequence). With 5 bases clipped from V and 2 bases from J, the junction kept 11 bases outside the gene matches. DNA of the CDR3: TGTGCCAGCAGTCCACGACTAACTAGCGGGAGAACCTACGAGCAGTACTTC. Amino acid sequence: CASSPRLTSGRTYEQYF.

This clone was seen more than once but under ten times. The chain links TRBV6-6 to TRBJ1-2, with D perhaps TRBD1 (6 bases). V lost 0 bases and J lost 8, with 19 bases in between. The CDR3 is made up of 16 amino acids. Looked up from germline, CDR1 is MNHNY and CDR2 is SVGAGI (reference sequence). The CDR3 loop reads CASSYSGRETGTGYTF. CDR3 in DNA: TGTGCCAGCAGTTACTCAGGCAGGGAAACAGGGACGGGCTACACCTTC.

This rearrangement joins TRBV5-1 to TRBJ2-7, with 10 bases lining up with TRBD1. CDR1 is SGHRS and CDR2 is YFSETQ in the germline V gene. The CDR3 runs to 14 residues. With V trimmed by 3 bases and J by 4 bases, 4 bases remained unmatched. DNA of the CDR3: TGCGCCAGCAGCTCCGGGACAGGGGTGTACGAGCAGTACTTC. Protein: CASSSGTGVYEQYF.

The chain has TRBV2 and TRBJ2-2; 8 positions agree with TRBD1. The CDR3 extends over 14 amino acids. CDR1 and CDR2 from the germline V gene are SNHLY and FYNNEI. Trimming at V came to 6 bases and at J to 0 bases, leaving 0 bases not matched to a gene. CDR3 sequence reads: CASRQGANTGELFF. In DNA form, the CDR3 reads TGTGCCAGCAGACAGGGGGCGAACACCGGGGAGCTGTTTTTT.

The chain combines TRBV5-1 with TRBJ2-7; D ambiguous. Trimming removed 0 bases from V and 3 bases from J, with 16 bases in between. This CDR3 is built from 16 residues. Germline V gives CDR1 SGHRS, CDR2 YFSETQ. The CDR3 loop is CASSLDKIPIVYEQYF. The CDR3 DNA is TGCGCCAGCAGCTTGGACAAAATACCCATCGTCTACGAGCAGTACTTC.

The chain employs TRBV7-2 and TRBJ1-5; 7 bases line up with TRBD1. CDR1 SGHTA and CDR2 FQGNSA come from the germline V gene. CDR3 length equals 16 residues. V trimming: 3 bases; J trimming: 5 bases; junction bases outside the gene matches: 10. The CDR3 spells CASSLRGRLPDQPQHF. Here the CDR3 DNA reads TGTGCCAGCAGCTTGAGGGGGCGCCTACCGGATCAGCCCCAGCATTTT.

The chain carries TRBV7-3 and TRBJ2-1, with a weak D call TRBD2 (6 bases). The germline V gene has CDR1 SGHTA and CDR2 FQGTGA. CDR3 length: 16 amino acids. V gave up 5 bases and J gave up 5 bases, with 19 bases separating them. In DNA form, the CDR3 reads TGTGCCAGCAGCGGTAACCGGGACTTTAGAGACAATGAGCAGTTCTTC. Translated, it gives CASSGNRDFRDNEQFF.

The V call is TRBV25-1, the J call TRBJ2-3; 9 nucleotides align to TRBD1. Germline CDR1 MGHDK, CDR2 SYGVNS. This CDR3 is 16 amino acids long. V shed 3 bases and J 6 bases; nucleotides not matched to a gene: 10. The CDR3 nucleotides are TGTGCCAGCAGTGATTTCCTACAGGGGGCCGGGGATACGCAGTATTTT. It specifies CASSDFLQGAGDTQYF.

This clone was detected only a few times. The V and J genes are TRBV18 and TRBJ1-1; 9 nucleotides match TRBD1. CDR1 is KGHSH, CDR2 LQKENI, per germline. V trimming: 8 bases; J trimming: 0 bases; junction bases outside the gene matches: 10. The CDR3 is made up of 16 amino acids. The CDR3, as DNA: TGTGCCAGCGTCGAACCGGGACAGGGCATGAACACTGAAGCTTTCTTT. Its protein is CASVEPGQGMNTEAFF.

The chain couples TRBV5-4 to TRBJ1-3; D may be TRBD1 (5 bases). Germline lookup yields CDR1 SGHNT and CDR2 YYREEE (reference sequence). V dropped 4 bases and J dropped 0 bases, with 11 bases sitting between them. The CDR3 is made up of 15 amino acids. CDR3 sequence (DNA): TGTGCCAGCAGCACGGACACTTTCTCTGGAAACACCATATATTTT. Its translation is CASSTDTFSGNTIYF.

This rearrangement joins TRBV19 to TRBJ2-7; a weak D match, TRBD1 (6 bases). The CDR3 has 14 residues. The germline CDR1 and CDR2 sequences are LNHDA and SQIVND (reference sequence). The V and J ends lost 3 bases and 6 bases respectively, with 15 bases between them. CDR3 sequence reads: CASSIGQGFTEQYF. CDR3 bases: TGTGCCAGTAGTATTGGGCAGGGGTTCACCGAGCAGTACTTC.

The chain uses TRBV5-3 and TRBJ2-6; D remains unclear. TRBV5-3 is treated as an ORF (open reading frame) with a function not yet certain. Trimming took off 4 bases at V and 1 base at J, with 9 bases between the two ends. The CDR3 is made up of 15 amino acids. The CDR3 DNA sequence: TGTGCCAGAAGCCCTCAGATTTCTGGGGCCAACGTCCTGACTTTC. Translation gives CARSPQISGANVLTF.

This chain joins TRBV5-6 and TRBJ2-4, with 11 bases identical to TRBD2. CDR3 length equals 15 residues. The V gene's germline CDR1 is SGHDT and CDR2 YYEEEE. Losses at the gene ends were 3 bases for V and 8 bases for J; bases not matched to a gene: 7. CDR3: CASSSEYSGRDIQYF. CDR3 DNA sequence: TGTGCCAGCAGCTCTGAATATAGCGGGAGGGACATTCAGTACTTC.

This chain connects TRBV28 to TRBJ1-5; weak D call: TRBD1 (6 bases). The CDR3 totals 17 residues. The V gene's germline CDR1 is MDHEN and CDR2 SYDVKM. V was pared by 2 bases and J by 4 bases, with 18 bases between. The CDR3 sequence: CASSLALAGQGNQPQHF. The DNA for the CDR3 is TGTGCCAGCAGTTTAGCACTAGCGGGTCAGGGGAATCAGCCCCAGCATTTT.

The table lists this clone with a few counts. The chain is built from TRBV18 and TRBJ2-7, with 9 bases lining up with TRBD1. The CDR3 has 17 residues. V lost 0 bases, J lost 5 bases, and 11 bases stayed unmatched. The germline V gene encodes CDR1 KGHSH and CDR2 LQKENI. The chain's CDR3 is CASSPPVLNRGHDEQYF. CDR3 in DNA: TGTGCCAGCTCACCACCCGTCCTGAACAGGGGGCACGACGAGCAGTACTTC.

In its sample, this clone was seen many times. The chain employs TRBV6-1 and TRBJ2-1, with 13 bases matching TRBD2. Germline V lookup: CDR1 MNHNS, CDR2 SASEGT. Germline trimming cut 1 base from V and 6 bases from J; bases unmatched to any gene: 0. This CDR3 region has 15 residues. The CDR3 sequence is CASSEGTSGSNEQFF. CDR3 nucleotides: TGTGCCAGCAGTGAAGGGACTAGCGGGAGCAATGAGCAGTTCTTC.

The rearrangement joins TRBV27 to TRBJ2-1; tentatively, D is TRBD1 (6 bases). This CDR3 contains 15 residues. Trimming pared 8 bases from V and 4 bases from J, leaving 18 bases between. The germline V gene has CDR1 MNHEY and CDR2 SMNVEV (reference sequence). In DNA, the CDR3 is TGTGCCAGCTCCCCGATAGGACAGTCTTACAATGAGCAGTTCTTC. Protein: CASSPIGQSYNEQFF.

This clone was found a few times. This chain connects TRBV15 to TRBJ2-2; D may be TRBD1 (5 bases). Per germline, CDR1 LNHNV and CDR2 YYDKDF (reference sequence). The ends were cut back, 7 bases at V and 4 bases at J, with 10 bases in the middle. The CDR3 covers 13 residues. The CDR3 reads CATKQGLTGELFF. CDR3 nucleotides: TGTGCCACCAAGCAGGGTCTCACCGGGGAGCTGTTTTTT. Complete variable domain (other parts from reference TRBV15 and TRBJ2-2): DAMVIQNPRYQVTQFGKPVTLSCSQTLNHNVMYWYQQKSSQAPKLLFHYYDKDFNNEADTPDNFQSRRPNTSFCFLDIRSPGLGDTAMYLCATKQGLTGELFFGEGSRLTVL.

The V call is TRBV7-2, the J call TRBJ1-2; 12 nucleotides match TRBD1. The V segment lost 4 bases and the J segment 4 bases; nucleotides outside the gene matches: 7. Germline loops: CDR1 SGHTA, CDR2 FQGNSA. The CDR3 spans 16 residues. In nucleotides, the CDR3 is TGTGCCAGCAGCTGGGGACAGGGGGCTCGGGTCTATGGCTACACCTTC. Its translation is CASSWGQGARVYGYTF.

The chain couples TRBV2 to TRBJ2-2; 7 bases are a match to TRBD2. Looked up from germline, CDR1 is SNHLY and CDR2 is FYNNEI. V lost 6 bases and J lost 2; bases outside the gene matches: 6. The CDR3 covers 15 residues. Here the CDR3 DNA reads TGTGCCAGCAGGGGGGGGACTGGTAACACCGGGGAGCTGTTTTTT. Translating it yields CASRGGTGNTGELFF. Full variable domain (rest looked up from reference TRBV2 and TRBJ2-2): EPEVTQTPSHQVTQMGQEVILRCVPISNHLYFYWYRQILGQKVEFLVSFYNNEISEKSEIFDDQFSVERPDGSNFTLKIRSTKLEDSAMYFCASRGGTGNTGELFFGEGSRLTVL.

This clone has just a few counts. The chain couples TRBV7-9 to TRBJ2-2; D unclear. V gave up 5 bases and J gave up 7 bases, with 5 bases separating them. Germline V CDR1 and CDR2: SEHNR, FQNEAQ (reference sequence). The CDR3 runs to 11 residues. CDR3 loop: CASSHSGELFF. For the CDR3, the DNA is TGTGCCAGCAGCCACAGCGGGGAGCTGTTTTTT.

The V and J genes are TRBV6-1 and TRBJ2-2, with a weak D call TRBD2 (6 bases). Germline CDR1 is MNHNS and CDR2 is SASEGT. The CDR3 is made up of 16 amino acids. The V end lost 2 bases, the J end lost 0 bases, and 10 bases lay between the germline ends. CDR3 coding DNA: TGTGCCAGCAGTGAAATACCGGGAGCGAACACCGGGGAGCTGTTTTTT. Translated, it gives CASSEIPGANTGELFF.